Each of the 27 T cell receptor beta chains below was sequenced from the same sample in a study of T cell responses to AZD1222 COVID-19 vaccine. Profiled with immunoSEQ multiplex PCR; TCRdb holds only in-frame clones, not every one. The sample lists 150,000 to 200,000 clones; around 94% were seen once. This specimen was peripheral blood, taken 28 days after the second AZD1222 dose. Every receptor here comes from an adult who received the AZD1222 COVID-19 vaccine.

V usage is TRBV11-2 and J usage is TRBJ2-5; D might be TRBD2 (6 bases). The CDR3 runs to 17 residues. Trimming pared 2 bases from V and 2 bases from J, leaving 18 bases between. The germline V gene encodes CDR1 SGHAT and CDR2 FQNNGV. DNA of the CDR3: TGTGCCAGCAGCTTATTTTTTAGCATCGGGACTCAAGAGACCCAGTACTTC. It is translated as CASSLFFSIGTQETQYF.

The chain has TRBV19 and TRBJ1-5, with D hard to call. The CDR3 is made up of 14 amino acids. Germline CDR1 LNHDA, CDR2 SQIVND (reference sequence). V shed 3 bases and J shed 7 bases, with 13 bases lying between them. As DNA, the CDR3 is TGTGCCAGTAGTATCCAGACCATGGGGCAGCCCCAGCATTTT. Translated, it gives CASSIQTMGQPQHF.

V is TRBV6-2 or TRBV6-3 and J is TRBJ2-1; no reliable D call. The CDR3 covers 15 residues. Germline V lookup: CDR1 MNHEY, CDR2 SVGEGT. The V gene lost 5 bases and the J gene lost 1 base, with 12 bases spanning the gap. The DNA for the CDR3 is TGTGCCAGCAGTCCCCCCCGAATATCCTACAATGAGCAGTTCTTC. It specifies CASSPPRISYNEQFF.

The rearrangement links TRBV18 to TRBJ2-7; TRBD1 matches 7 bases. Trimming at V came to 3 bases and at J to 3 bases, leaving 11 bases not matched to a gene. There are 16 residues in the CDR3. Germline CDR1 reads KGHSH; CDR2 reads LQKENI. CDR3 protein: CASSPSMTGWDYEQYF. CDR3 coding DNA: TGTGCCAGCTCACCGTCCATGACAGGGTGGGACTACGAGCAGTACTTC.

The CDR3 loop reads CAWSPFGGWGGQESNYGYTF. The CDR3 nucleotides read TGTGCCTGGAGTCCTTTCGGTGGTTGGGGGGGGCAGGAAAGTAACTATGGCTACACCTTC. This chain uses TRBV30 with TRBJ1-2, with a weak D call TRBD1 (6 bases). The CDR3 consists of 20 residues. Germline V gene data show CDR1 as GTSNPN and CDR2 as SVGIG (reference sequence). The V end lost 2 bases, the J end lost 1 base, and 29 bases lay between the germline ends.

This clone was recorded once. The chain joins TRBV5-1 to TRBJ2-7; TRBD1 might be the D (5 bases). The germline V gene encodes CDR1 SGHRS and CDR2 YFSETQ. Between the trimmed V and J ends, which lost 1 base and 5 bases, there was a span of 13 bases. The CDR3 has 14 residues. The CDR3 nucleotides read TGCGCCAGCAGCTTGAGACAGATCCCTGACGAGCAGTACTTC. Protein sequence: CASSLRQIPDEQYF.

This chain uses TRBV30 with TRBJ2-7; no reliable D call. V was shortened by 0 bases and J by 4 bases, with 13 bases between the two germline ends. The germline gives CDR1 GTSNPN, CDR2 SVGIG (reference sequence). The CDR3 is made up of 14 amino acids. The CDR3 loop is CAWSVYRKSYEQYF. The CDR3 DNA reads as TGTGCCTGGAGTGTATACAGAAAGTCTTACGAGCAGTACTTC.

This chain joins TRBV15 and TRBJ1-5; D ambiguous. This CDR3 is 13 amino acids long. Germline V gives CDR1 LNHNV, CDR2 YYDKDF (reference sequence). The ends were cut back, 6 bases at V and 0 bases at J, with 6 bases in the middle. The CDR3 DNA reads TGTGCCACCAGAGGATATAGCAATCAGCCCCAGCATTTT. Its protein product is CATRGYSNQPQHF.

The V call is TRBV11-2, the J call TRBJ1-1; D remains unclear. This CDR3 contains 15 residues. Germline V CDR1 and CDR2: SGHAT, FQNNGV. Trimming pared 0 bases from V and 0 bases from J, leaving 8 bases between. DNA for the CDR3: TGTGCCAGCAGCTTAGATGAGCGCATGAACACTGAAGCTTTCTTT. It codes for CASSLDERMNTEAFF.

The gene calls are TRBV11-2 and TRBJ1-1; 9 nucleotides line up with TRBD1. The CDR3 length is 17 residues. Trimming took 6 bases from V and 3 from J; bases not matched to a gene: 14. Germline V gives CDR1 SGHAT, CDR2 FQNNGV. The CDR3 loop reads CASSLPRGQGIDTEAFF. DNA for the CDR3: TGTGCCAGCAGTCTACCCCGCGGACAGGGGATTGACACTGAAGCTTTCTTT. The full variable domain, in which reference TRBV11-2 and TRBJ1-1 provide the parts outside the CDR3, is EAGVAQSPRYKIIEKRQSVAFWCNPISGHATLYWYQQILGQGPKLLIQFQNNGVVDDSQLPKDRFSAERLKGVDSTLKIQPAKLEDSAVYLCASSLPRGQGIDTEAFFGQGTRLTVV.

This chain joins TRBV7-9 and TRBJ2-2, with TRBD2 matching over 7 bases. J lost 4 bases, V lost 0 bases, and 5 bases had no gene match. The CDR3 runs 16 residues. Germline CDR1 is SEHNR and CDR2 is FQNEAQ (reference sequence). The CDR3 region has the DNA TGTGCCAGCAGCTTAGCGGCGGGGGAGGGCACCGGGGAGCTGTTTTTT. Protein sequence: CASSLAAGEGTGELFF. Full variable domain (outside the CDR3, taken from reference TRBV7-9 and TRBJ2-2): DTGVSQNPRHKITKRGQNVTFRCDPISEHNRLYWYRQTLGQGPEFLTYFQNEAQLEKSRLLSDRFSAERPKGSFSTLEIQRTEQGDSAMYLCASSLAAGEGTGELFFGEGSRLTVL.

This chain uses TRBV3-1 (or the pseudogene TRBV3-2) with TRBJ1-6; no clear D. Trimming removed 0 bases at V and 8 bases at J, with 11 bases between. This CDR3 is 15 amino acids long. Germline V CDR1 and CDR2: LGHDT, YNNKEL (reference sequence). The CDR3 coding sequence is TGTGCCAGCAGCCAAGATCGGTGGGGAGATTCACCCCTCCACTTT. This gives the protein CASSQDRWGDSPLHF.

The genes are TRBV19 and TRBJ2-3, with unresolved D. V dropped 6 bases and J dropped 7 bases, with 11 bases sitting between them. CDR1 is LNHDA and CDR2 is SQIVND in the germline V gene (reference sequence). There are 12 residues in the CDR3. CDR3 amino acids: CASRHDGYTQYF. The CDR3 nucleotides are TGTGCCAGTAGACACGACGGATATACGCAGTATTTT.

The rearrangement uses TRBV11-2 and TRBJ1-1, with TRBD1 matching 10 bases. The J segment lost 11 bases and the V segment lost 5 bases, leaving 17 bases of the junction unmatched. There are 16 residues in the CDR3. Germline V gene data show CDR1 as SGHAT and CDR2 as FQNNGV. The CDR3 sequence: CASSPVFGQGGLEAFF. Here the CDR3 DNA reads TGTGCCAGCAGCCCCGTGTTTGGACAGGGGGGGCTGGAGGCTTTCTTT.

V gene TRBV18 combines with J gene TRBJ1-2; 7 nucleotides line up with TRBD1. Germline CDR1 KGHSH, CDR2 LQKENI. The CDR3 is 15 amino acids. The junction had 5 bases not matched to a gene; V was cut back by 0 bases and J by 4 bases. CDR3 nucleotide sequence: TGTGCCAGCTCACCACCGACAGGGTTGGCCTATGGCTACACCTTC. Translating it yields CASSPPTGLAYGYTF.

The chain links TRBV21-1 to TRBJ2-5. TRBV21-1 is annotated as a pseudogene. This CDR3 spans 9 amino acids. The CDR3 loop is CAGGETQYF. The CDR3 coding sequence is TGTGCTGGGGGAGAGACCCAGTACTTC.

The chain recombines TRBV9 with TRBJ1-2; tentative D call: TRBD1 (6 bases). Germline V gene lookup returns CDR1 SGDLS and CDR2 YYNGEE. The CDR3 runs 13 residues. Trimming left V 4 bases short and J 4 bases short, with 11 bases between. The CDR3 DNA is TGTGCCAGCAGCTCTCAGGGGCGCTATGGCTACACCTTC. Encoded protein: CASSSQGRYGYTF.

The chain combines TRBV6-1 with TRBJ2-5; maybe TRBD2 (5 bases). In germline, CDR1 is MNHNS, CDR2 SASEGT. This CDR3 has 15 amino acids. Trimming left V 0 bases short and J 3 bases short, with 11 bases between. The CDR3 reads CASSEASANKETQYF. CDR3 DNA: TGTGCCAGCAGTGAAGCTAGCGCCAACAAAGAGACCCAGTACTTC.

This clone was seen more than once but under ten times. This chain uses TRBV30 with TRBJ2-1, with 13 bases matching TRBD2. Germline V gene data show CDR1 as GTSNPN and CDR2 as SVGIG (reference sequence). Losses at the gene ends were 5 bases for V and 7 bases for J; bases not matched to a gene: 8. There are 15 residues in the CDR3. This CDR3 reads CAWEKGLAGENEQFF. DNA for the CDR3: TGTGCCTGGGAAAAAGGACTAGCGGGAGAAAATGAGCAGTTCTTC.

This clone has just one count. This chain connects TRBV19 to TRBJ2-2; TRBD2 is a possible D gene (5 bases). The V and J ends lost 3 bases and 1 base respectively, with 6 bases between them. Germline V lookup: CDR1 LNHDA, CDR2 SQIVND (reference sequence). This CDR3 comprises 14 residues. The CDR3 protein is CASSIGGNTGELFF. As DNA, the CDR3 is TGTGCCAGTAGTATTGGAGGGAACACCGGGGAGCTGTTTTTT.

This chain uses TRBV27 with TRBJ2-7; TRBD1 matches 7 bases. V lost 4 bases and J lost 6; bases outside the gene matches: 9. The CDR3 length is 14 residues. Germline V gene lookup returns CDR1 MNHEY and CDR2 SMNVEV (reference sequence). This chain's CDR3 is CASSSTGDQVEQYF. The DNA for the CDR3 is TGTGCCAGCAGTTCTACAGGGGACCAGGTCGAGCAGTACTTC.

The V call is TRBV28, the J call TRBJ2-7; D remains unclear. The CDR3 runs 14 residues. Trimming stripped 6 bases from V and 7 bases from J, with 19 bases between. Germline lookup yields CDR1 MDHEN and CDR2 SYDVKM. The CDR3 is CASRKLGGPGEQYF. CDR3 bases: TGTGCCAGCAGAAAGTTAGGTGGGCCTGGTGAGCAGTACTTC.

This rearrangement joins TRBV12-3 or TRBV12-4 to TRBJ1-1; 8 nucleotides line up with TRBD1. Trimming at V came to 5 bases and at J to 6 bases, leaving 5 bases not matched to a gene. The CDR3 contains 13 residues. DNA for the CDR3: TGTGCCAGCAGTCTTCAGGGGGCGTCTGAAGCTTTCTTT. It translates to CASSLQGASEAFF.

This clone was detected once. The chain links TRBV30 to TRBJ1-2; D not resolved. The germline gives CDR1 GTSNPN, CDR2 SVGIG (reference sequence). Trimming took off 0 bases at V and 5 bases at J, with 10 bases between the two ends. The CDR3 spans 13 residues. This CDR3 is CAWSVLMAYGYTF. For the CDR3, the DNA is TGTGCCTGGAGTGTACTCATGGCTTATGGCTACACCTTC.

The rearrangement uses TRBV10-3 and TRBJ2-7; the D call may be TRBD1 or TRBD2 (6 bases each). The germline V gene has CDR1 ENHRY and CDR2 SYGVKD. V was trimmed by 3 bases and J by 6 bases, leaving 21 bases between them. The CDR3 loop spans 16 amino acids. The CDR3, as DNA: TGTGCCATCAGTGATCCGTGGAGGGACATCCTTCGCGAGCAGTACTTC. It translates to CAISDPWRDILREQYF.

The rearrangement joins TRBV6-5 to TRBJ1-1, with no clear D. Trimming removed 6 bases at V and 3 bases at J, with 14 bases between. The CDR3 spans 14 residues. CDR1 MNHEY and CDR2 SVGAGI come from the germline V gene. The CDR3 loop is CASRRSQLDTEAFF. DNA for the CDR3: TGTGCCAGCAGAAGGTCCCAGTTAGACACTGAAGCTTTCTTT.

The chain carries TRBV4-2 and TRBJ2-1, with 11 bases matching TRBD2. This CDR3 spans 17 amino acids. The germline gives CDR1 LGHNA, CDR2 YNFKEQ. Trimming took 2 bases from V and 4 from J; bases not matched to a gene: 7. CDR3 bases: TGTGCCAGCAGCCAATATCAGGTAGCGGGAGGGTACAATGAGCAGTTCTTC. This gives the protein CASSQYQVAGGYNEQFF.